One and the same sample provided the 26 T cell receptor beta chains below, sequenced in a study of control samples from healthy donors and cancer patients (dated by TCRdb to 2019 to 2021). The library was prepared using the immunoSEQ multiplex PCR assay. This is the immuneACCESS table as TCRdb keeps it, with only in-frame sequences that have V and J called. A part of the clones is gone; compared with another copy, unresolved V genes explain less than half, and the rest is unexplained. A total of around 70,000 clones appear in this sample, around 93% of them only once. About 2.7% of the sample is in the top ten clones. Sequences were obtained from blood. These receptors were taken from a woman aged 25 to 39 in good health.

V is TRBV13 and J is TRBJ1-1; the D is unclear. CDR3 size: 13 residues. Trimming removed 4 bases at V and 0 bases at J, with 6 bases between. Germline CDR1 is PRHDT and CDR2 is FYEKMQ (reference sequence). CDR3 protein: CASSYDMNTEAFF. The CDR3 coding sequence is TGTGCCAGCAGCTATGACATGAACACTGAAGCTTTCTTT.

V usage is TRBV7-2 and J usage is TRBJ2-1; D unclear. From germline, CDR1 is SGHTA and CDR2 FQGNSA. This CDR3 is 13 amino acids long. V shed 0 bases and J shed 10 bases, with 10 bases lying between them. The CDR3 protein is CASSLALGREQFF. The CDR3 region has the DNA TGTGCCAGCAGCTTAGCGTTGGGCAGAGAGCAGTTCTTC.

Comments on this clone: No DNA is shown, since the ends of the CDR3 on it are uncertain; the CDR3 is the one TCRdb lists. The V gene is TRBV15, the J gene TRBJ2-1; the table names TRBD1, a call not compared with the DNA. The CDR3 is 16 amino acids in total, end residues counted. Germline V gene sequence: CDR1 LNHNV, CDR2 YYDKDF (reference sequence). This CDR3 reads CATSRDISTGVPEQFF.

V is TRBV27 and J is TRBJ1-2, with TRBD1 matching 7 bases. Germline assignment: CDR1 MNHEY and CDR2 SMNVEV (reference sequence). J gave up 0 bases and V 5 bases, and 3 bases lay outside the gene matches. The CDR3 runs to 14 residues. The CDR3 nucleotides read TGTGCCAGCAGTCCACAGGGGCCTAACTATGGCTACACCTTC. Its protein product is CASSPQGPNYGYTF.

This chain joins TRBV6-6 and TRBJ1-5, with 7 positions matching TRBD1. Germline V gene sequence: CDR1 MNHNY, CDR2 SVGAGI (reference sequence). This CDR3 has 13 amino acids. The V and J ends lost 6 bases and 6 bases, in that order; junction bases with no gene match: 5. The CDR3 is CASSVQGSQPQHF. DNA of the CDR3: TGTGCCAGCAGCGTACAGGGGAGTCAGCCCCAGCATTTT.

The rearrangement links TRBV13 to TRBJ1-2; no firm D call. The CDR3 is 12 residues long. Trimming left V 1 base short and J 8 bases short, with 8 bases between. Germline V CDR1 and CDR2: PRHDT, FYEKMQ (reference sequence). The DNA of the CDR3 is TGTGCCAGCAGCTTAGTGAGCCGAGGCTACACCTTC. Its protein product is CASSLVSRGYTF.

This rearrangement joins TRBV5-1 to TRBJ2-1, with 9 bases aligning to TRBD1. V trimming: 5 bases; J trimming: 4 bases; junction bases outside the gene matches: 7. CDR1 and CDR2 (germline): SGHRS, YFSETQ. This CDR3 region has 15 residues. The CDR3 region is CASSSTGTGYNEQFF. CDR3 DNA: TGCGCCAGCAGTTCCACCGGGACAGGGTACAATGAGCAGTTCTTC.

The chain recombines TRBV6-5 with TRBJ1-5; a possible D gene is TRBD1 (5 bases). Looked up from germline, CDR1 is MNHEY and CDR2 is SVGAGI. Trimming stripped 10 bases from V and 5 bases from J, with 12 bases between. The CDR3 has 12 residues. The CDR3 DNA reads as TGTGCCACCCGGCGGGGGGATCAGCCCCAGCATTTT. Protein product: CATRRGDQPQHF.

The chain has TRBV28 and TRBJ1-6, with D possibly being TRBD1 (6 bases). V lost 1 base, J lost 0 bases, and 19 bases lay in between. Germline V gene lookup returns CDR1 MDHEN and CDR2 SYDVKM. There are 20 residues in the CDR3. The CDR3 region has the DNA TGTGCCAGCAGTTTATTTACCGGGACAAATCTTTACTCCTATAATTCACCCCTCCACTTT. Protein: CASSLFTGTNLYSYNSPLHF.

The chain joins TRBV9 to TRBJ1-6, with unresolved D. V was clipped by 3 bases and J by 6 bases, with 19 bases between them. The CDR3 has 17 residues. Germline V gene sequence: CDR1 SGDLS, CDR2 YYNGEE. DNA of the CDR3: TGTGCCAGCAGCGCCTTCGGACGACCGGCGAGTAATTCACCCCTCCACTTT. Amino acid sequence: CASSAFGRPASNSPLHF.

This rearrangement joins TRBV3-1 (or the pseudogene TRBV3-2) to TRBJ1-4, with TRBD1 as a possible D gene (6 bases). From germline, CDR1 is LGHDT and CDR2 YNNKEL (reference sequence). The length of the CDR3 is 16 residues. Deletions cut 3 bases from V and 7 bases from J, with 18 bases between. The chain's CDR3 is CASSHLAGGRGEKLFF. DNA for the CDR3: TGTGCCAGCAGCCACTTGGCTGGGGGCCGAGGTGAAAAACTGTTTTTT.

V gene TRBV5-6 combines with J gene TRBJ1-1; D unclear. Trimming pared 4 bases from V and 9 bases from J, leaving 10 bases between. Per germline, CDR1 SGHDT and CDR2 YYEEEE. The length of the CDR3 is 11 residues. This chain's CDR3 is CASSRAGQAFF. For the CDR3, the DNA is TGTGCCAGCAGCCGCGCTGGTCAAGCTTTCTTT.

J is TRBJ1-1 and V is TRBV12-3 or TRBV12-4, with no clear D. The V and J ends lost 6 bases and 6 bases respectively, with 11 bases between them. The CDR3 is made up of 12 amino acids. The DNA for the CDR3 is TGTGCCAGCAGCTTCGGCGGTCCTGAAGCTTTCTTT. Translated: CASSFGGPEAFF.

This clone was seen a few times. The chain has TRBV4-2 and TRBJ1-6, with D unresolved. The V and J ends lost 0 bases and 4 bases respectively, with 10 bases between them. This CDR3 has 16 residues. CDR1 LGHNA and CDR2 YNFKEQ come from the germline V gene. CDR3 nucleotide sequence: TGTGCCAGCAGCCAAGATTGGGCAGATTATAATTCACCCCTCCACTTT. Residues: CASSQDWADYNSPLHF.

This clone was detected only once. V usage is TRBV20-1 and J usage is TRBJ1-2; D is unclear. There are 12 residues in the CDR3. Germline loops: CDR1 DFQATT, CDR2 SNEGSKA (reference sequence). Trimming removed 3 bases from V and 10 bases from J, with 15 bases in between. The CDR3 coding sequence is TGCAGTGCTAGTGACGATCGTTGGTCCTACACCTTC. It yields the protein CSASDDRWSYTF.

As to this clone: An end of the junction differs from the germline gene, which may be a read error. This rearrangement joins TRBV2 to TRBJ2-2, with 7 nucleotides matching TRBD1. This CDR3 region has 14 residues. CDR1 and CDR2 (germline): SNHLY, FYNNEI. CDR3 in amino acids: CASREDRVIGELFF. CDR3 in DNA: TGTGCCAGCAGGGAAGACAGGGTTATCGGGGAGCTGTTTTTT.

The table lists this clone with a count of one. The chain uses TRBV28 and TRBJ1-5; 7 nucleotides line up with TRBD1. V was clipped by 6 bases and J by 6 bases; unmatched bases: 14. The CDR3 has 16 amino acids. The germline V gene encodes CDR1 MDHEN and CDR2 SYDVKM. CDR3 DNA sequence: TGTGCCAGCAGCCTCCCACCGCAGGGGGAGGGTCAGCCCCAGCATTTT. It is translated as CASSLPPQGEGQPQHF.

The chain has TRBV11-2 and TRBJ1-1, with TRBD1 identical over 8 bases. The CDR3 totals 12 residues. The ends lost 8 bases at V and 1 base at J; junction bases unmatched: 0. Germline loops: CDR1 SGHAT, CDR2 FQNNGV. Written as DNA, the CDR3 is TGTGCCAGCGACAGGGGGAACACTGAAGCTTTCTTT. Its protein is CASDRGNTEAFF.

The chain has TRBV5-1 and TRBJ1-1, with D unclear. The ends were cut back, 7 bases at V and 4 bases at J, with 8 bases in the middle. The CDR3 runs 11 residues. CDR1 is SGHRS, CDR2 YFSETQ, per germline. The CDR3 is CASGEGTEAFF. CDR3 in DNA: TGCGCCAGCGGGGAGGGCACTGAAGCTTTCTTT.

The rearrangement joins TRBV7-8 to TRBJ1-4; D not certain. Per germline, CDR1 SGHVS and CDR2 FQNEAQ. Trimming took off 1 base at V and 8 bases at J, with 11 bases between the two ends. The CDR3 has 14 residues. CDR3 sequence (DNA): TGTGCCAGCAGCTTAGGCCGTGTACGGGAAAAACTGTTTTTT. It translates to CASSLGRVREKLFF.

The chain combines TRBV2 with TRBJ1-2; D unclear. Germline-derived CDR1 and CDR2 are SNHLY and FYNNEI. V was pared by 1 base and J by 1 base, with 13 bases between. This CDR3 comprises 16 residues. The CDR3 here is CASSEGQEILNYGYTF. In DNA, the CDR3 is TGTGCCAGCAGTGAAGGACAAGAAATACTTAACTATGGCTACACCTTC.

The rearrangement uses TRBV5-6 and TRBJ2-6; tentatively, D is TRBD1 (5 bases). Trimming stripped 2 bases from V and 0 bases from J, with 18 bases between. The CDR3 covers 19 residues. Germline CDR1 reads SGHDT; CDR2 reads YYEEEE. DNA for the CDR3: TGTGCCAGCAGCTTATACGCCGACAGCCCCCTCTCTGGGGCCAACGTCCTGACTTTC. Its protein product is CASSLYADSPLSGANVLTF.

This clone has only one observation. The chain links TRBV6-5 to TRBJ1-2; D is unclear. CDR1 MNHEY and CDR2 SVGAGI come from the germline V gene. The CDR3 is 14 amino acids. Trimming pared 6 bases from V and 5 bases from J, leaving 16 bases between. CDR3 amino acids: CASRGRAFDYGYTF. The DNA for the CDR3 is TGTGCCAGCAGGGGTAGGGCTTTTGATTATGGCTACACCTTC.

The chain combines TRBV19 with TRBJ1-5; 10 positions agree with TRBD1. Trimming removed 7 bases from V and 5 bases from J; junction bases left unmatched: 5. Germline lookup yields CDR1 LNHDA and CDR2 SQIVND (reference sequence). The CDR3 length is 14 residues. CDR3 amino acids: CASKPDRGHQPQHF. In DNA, the CDR3 is TGTGCCAGTAAACCTGACAGGGGGCATCAGCCCCAGCATTTT.

The chain has TRBV23-1 and TRBJ2-7, with 11 nucleotides matching TRBD1. TRBV23-1 is an ORF, with its function uncertain. The CDR3 is 15 amino acids. V was pared by 4 bases and J by 5 bases, with 7 bases of the junction left unmatched. CDR3: CASSRGPGQGDEQYV. In DNA form, the CDR3 reads TGCGCCAGCAGTCGGGGGCCGGGACAGGGGGACGAGCAGTACGTC.

This chain joins TRBV5-6 and TRBJ1-5; tentative D call: TRBD1 (5 bases). Trimming removed 2 bases at V and 5 bases at J, with 8 bases between. This CDR3 is built from 13 residues. Germline V gene lookup returns CDR1 SGHDT and CDR2 YYEEEE. The CDR3 protein is CASSFGGYQPQHF. The CDR3 nucleotides are TGTGCCAGCAGCTTCGGGGGTTATCAGCCCCAGCATTTT.